This T cell receptor beta chain stems from a study of cytomegalovirus exposure and HLA in healthy donors. Study results and caveats: Later analysis suggested most CMV-associated TCR beta chains were HLA-restricted. A later analysis found common viral pathogens apparently linked to several of the most significant clusters.

There are 16 residues in the CDR3. Germline CDR1 is MNHNY and CDR2 is SVGAGI (reference sequence). Trimming cost V 5 bases and J 3 bases, with 19 bases left between them. Regarding this clone: Its specificity is not known.

PCR was performed using 60 Vbeta and 13 Jbeta primers. Repertoires were generated with immunoSEQ multiplex PCR, while TCRdb's copy carries only in-frame clones and drops some. Of 160,000 or so clones in the sample, more than 65% were seen once. Sequenced input: PBMCs. V usage is TRBV6-6 and J usage is TRBJ1-2; D possibly corresponds to TRBD1 (6 bases). This clonotype originated in a man in his forties or fifties in good health and CMV-seropositive. In nucleotides, the CDR3 is TGTGCCAGCAGTAAGGGACACCCCCCGGCCCACTATGGCTACACCTTC. It yields the protein CASSKGHPPAHYGYTF.